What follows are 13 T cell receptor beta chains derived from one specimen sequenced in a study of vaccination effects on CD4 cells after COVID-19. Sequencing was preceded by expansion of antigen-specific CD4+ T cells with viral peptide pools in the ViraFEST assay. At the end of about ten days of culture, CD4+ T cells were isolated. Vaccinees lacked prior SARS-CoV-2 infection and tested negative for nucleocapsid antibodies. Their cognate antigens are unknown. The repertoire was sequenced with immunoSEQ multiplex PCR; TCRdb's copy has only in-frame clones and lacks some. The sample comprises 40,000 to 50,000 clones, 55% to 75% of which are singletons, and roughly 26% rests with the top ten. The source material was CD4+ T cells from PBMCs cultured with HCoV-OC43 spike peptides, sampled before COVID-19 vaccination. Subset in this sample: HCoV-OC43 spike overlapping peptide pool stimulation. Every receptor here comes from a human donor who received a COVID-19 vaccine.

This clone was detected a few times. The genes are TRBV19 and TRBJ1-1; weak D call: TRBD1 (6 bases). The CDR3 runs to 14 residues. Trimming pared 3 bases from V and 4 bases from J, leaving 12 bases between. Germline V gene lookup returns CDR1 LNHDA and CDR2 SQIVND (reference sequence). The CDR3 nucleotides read TGTGCCAGTAGTATGATAGGGGGTACCACTGAAGCTTTCTTT. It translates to CASSMIGGTTEAFF.

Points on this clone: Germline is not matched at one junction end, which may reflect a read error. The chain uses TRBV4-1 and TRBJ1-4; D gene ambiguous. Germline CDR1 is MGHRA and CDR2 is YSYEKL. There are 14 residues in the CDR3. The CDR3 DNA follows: TGCGCCAGCAGACAAGAAATGAGAGAAGAAAAACTGTTTTTT. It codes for CASRQEMREEKLFF.

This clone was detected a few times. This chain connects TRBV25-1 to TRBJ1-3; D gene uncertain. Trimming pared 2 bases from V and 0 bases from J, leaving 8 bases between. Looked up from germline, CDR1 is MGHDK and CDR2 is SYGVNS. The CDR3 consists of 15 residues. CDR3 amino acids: CASSEAGISGNTIYF. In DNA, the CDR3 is TGTGCCAGCAGTGAAGCGGGGATCTCTGGAAACACCATATATTTT.

The CDR3 bases are TGTGCCAGCAGTCGCACAGGACGGACCCAGTACTTC. Translation gives CASSRTGRTQYF. The chain carries TRBV28 and TRBJ2-5; weak D call: TRBD1 (5 bases). Germline V gene sequence: CDR1 MDHEN, CDR2 SYDVKM. This CDR3 is 12 amino acids long. V shed 5 bases and J shed 7 bases, with 11 bases lying between them.

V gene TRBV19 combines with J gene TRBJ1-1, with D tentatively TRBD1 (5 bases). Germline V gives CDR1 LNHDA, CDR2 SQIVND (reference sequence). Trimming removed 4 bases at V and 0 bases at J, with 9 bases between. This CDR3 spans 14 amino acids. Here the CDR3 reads CASSTTALNTEAFF. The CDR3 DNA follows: TGTGCCAGTAGTACGACAGCGCTGAACACTGAAGCTTTCTTT.

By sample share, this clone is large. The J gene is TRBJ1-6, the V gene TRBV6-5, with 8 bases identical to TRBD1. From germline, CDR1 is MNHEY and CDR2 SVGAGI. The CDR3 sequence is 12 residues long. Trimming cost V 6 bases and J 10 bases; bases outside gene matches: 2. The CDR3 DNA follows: TGTGCCAGCAGACAGGGGGGCTCACCCCTCCACTTT. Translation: CASRQGGSPLHF.

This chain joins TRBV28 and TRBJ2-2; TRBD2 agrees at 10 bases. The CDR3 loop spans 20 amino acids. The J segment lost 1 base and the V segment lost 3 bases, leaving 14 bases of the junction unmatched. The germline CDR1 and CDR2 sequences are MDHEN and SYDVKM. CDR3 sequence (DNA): TGTGCCAGCAGTTTCGGATTACAAAAGCGGGAGGGCCGGAACACCGGGGAGCTGTTTTTT. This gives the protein CASSFGLQKREGRNTGELFF. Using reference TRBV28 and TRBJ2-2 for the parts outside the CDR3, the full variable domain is DVKVTQSSRYLVKRTGEKVFLECVQDMDHENMFWYRQDPGLGLRLIYFSYDVKMKEKGDIPEGYSVSREKKERFSLILESASTNQTSMYLCASSFGLQKREGRNTGELFFGEGSRLTVL.

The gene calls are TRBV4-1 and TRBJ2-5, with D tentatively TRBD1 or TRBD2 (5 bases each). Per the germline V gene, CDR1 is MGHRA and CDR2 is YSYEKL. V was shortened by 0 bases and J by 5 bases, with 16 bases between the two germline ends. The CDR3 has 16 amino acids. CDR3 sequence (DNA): TGCGCCAGCAGCCAAGATATCACTAGGGGTGGGGAGACCCAGTACTTC. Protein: CASSQDITRGGETQYF.

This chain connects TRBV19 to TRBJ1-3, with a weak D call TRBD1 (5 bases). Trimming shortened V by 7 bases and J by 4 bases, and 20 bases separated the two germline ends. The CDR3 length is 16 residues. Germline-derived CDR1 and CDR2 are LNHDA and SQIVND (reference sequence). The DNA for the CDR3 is TGTGCCAGTACCTCATTGAATCGGGGGAAGGGAAACACCATATATTTT. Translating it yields CASTSLNRGKGNTIYF.

The CDR3: CASSLETARSPLHF. The CDR3 coding sequence is TGCGCCAGCAGCTTGGAAACAGCGCGCTCACCCCTCCACTTT. V is TRBV5-1 and J is TRBJ1-6; no reliable D call. The CDR3 length is 14 residues. The germline V and J ends were trimmed by 0 bases and 10 bases, with 11 bases remaining between them. Germline CDR1 and CDR2: SGHRS and YFSETQ.

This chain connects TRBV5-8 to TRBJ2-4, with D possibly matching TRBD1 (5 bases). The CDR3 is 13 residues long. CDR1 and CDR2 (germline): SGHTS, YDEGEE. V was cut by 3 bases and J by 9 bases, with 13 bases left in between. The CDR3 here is CASSSWTSSIQYF. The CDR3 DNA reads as TGTGCCAGCAGCTCGTGGACATCTTCCATTCAGTACTTC.

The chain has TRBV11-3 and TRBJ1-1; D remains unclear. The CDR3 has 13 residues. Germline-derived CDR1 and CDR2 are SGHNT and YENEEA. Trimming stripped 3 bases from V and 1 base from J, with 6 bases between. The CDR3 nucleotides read TGTGCCAGCAGCTTTATGAGGAACACTGAAGCTTTCTTT. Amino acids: CASSFMRNTEAFF.

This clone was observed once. The CDR3 DNA sequence: TGTGCCAGCGCCTCCGAGCCTTCCTACGAGCAGTACTTC. It is translated as CASASEPSYEQYF. The chain uses TRBV5-4 and TRBJ2-7; D unresolved. The CDR3 totals 13 residues. V was cut by 7 bases and J by 1 base, with 12 bases left in between. Germline V lookup: CDR1 SGHNT, CDR2 YYREEE (reference sequence).